This TCR beta chain stems from a study of shared clonotypes between healthy human individuals. The CDR3 extends over 16 amino acids. V shed 4 bases and J shed 1 base, with 17 bases lying between them. Germline CDR1 reads MDHEN; CDR2 reads SYDVKM. Naive CD8 populations comprised CD45RO-negative cells positively selected for CCR7, excluding terminally differentiated effector memory CD45RA+ cells. All donors were healthy HIV-negative adults lacking recent acute infections or vaccinations. To note about this clone: Its specificity is unknown.

The table came from immunoSEQ multiplex PCR; TCRdb's copy has only in-frame clones and leaves some out. The sample carries hundreds of thousands of clones, about 95% recorded once. Overall study results and limits: Apart from blood, nothing was sampled; tissue repertoires likely differ.

V gene TRBV28 combines with J gene TRBJ2-7, with a tentative D call TRBD2 (5 bases). The receptor's source is a woman under 40 in good health. The sequencing sample was made of naive CD8+ T cells sorted from blood. CDR3 amino acids: CASSSHTRPGSYEQYF. The CDR3 DNA sequence: TGTGCCAGCAGTTCCCATACCCGACCGGGGTCCTACGAGCAGTACTTC. The full variable domain, completed using reference TRBV28 and TRBJ2-7, is DVKVTQSSRYLVKRTGEKVFLECVQDMDHENMFWYRQDPGLGLRLIYFSYDVKMKEKGDIPEGYSVSREKKERFSLILESASTNQTSMYLCASSSHTRPGSYEQYFGPGTRLTVT.